A selection of T cell receptor beta chains follows, all from one sample in a study of blood T cell repertoires in COVID-19. Profiling relied on immunoSEQ multiplex PCR, and the TCRdb table lists in-frame clones only, not all of them. The sample includes 55,000 to 90,000 clones, more than 65% of them seen just once. Specimen: peripheral blood. Receptors were obtained from a woman in her 70s with acute or convalescent COVID-19. Each CDR3 is given with its conserved first and last residue. The D gene is left open where the match is weak. Not every row has a clone size; where given, it reads once, few, many or a size class.

V	size	J	D	CDR3	DNA
TRBV11-1	.	TRBJ2-1	.	CASSSPGMGANEQFF	TGTGCCAGCAGCTCCCCCGGGATGGGCGCCAATGAGCAGTTCTTC
TRBV9	.	TRBJ1-2	TRBD1	CASSLVQTGANYGYTF	TGTGCCAGCAGCCTAGTGCAAACAGGGGCGAACTATGGCTACACCTTC
TRBV18	.	TRBJ1-2	.	CASSPVEGWGYGYTF	TGTGCCAGCTCACCGGTGGAGGGTTGGGGCTATGGCTACACCTTC
TRBV29-1	once	TRBJ2-1	TRBD2	CSVARLAALSSYNEQFF	TGCAGCGTTGCGAGACTAGCGGCGCTGAGCTCCTACAATGAGCAGTTCTTC
TRBV30	.	TRBJ2-5	.	CAWRRGSWGETQYF	TGTGCCTGGAGGCGAGGGTCCTGGGGAGAGACCCAGTACTTC
TRBV7-2	.	TRBJ1-2	.	CASSPGGTRGVGYTF	TGTGCCAGCAGCCCGGGCGGGACTAGGGGGGTTGGCTACACCTTC
TRBV28	medium-sized	TRBJ1-3	TRBD1	CASSYGTGYSGNTIYF	TGTGCCAGCAGTTACGGGACAGGGTACTCTGGAAACACCATATATTTT
TRBV27	few	TRBJ1-4	.	CASKEQNNEKLFF	TGTGCCAGCAAAGAACAGAATAATGAAAAACTGTTTTTT
TRBV11-2	few	TRBJ1-3	.	CASNPGSGNTIYF	TGTGCCAGCAACCCAGGCTCTGGAAACACCATATATTTT
TRBV6-5	.	TRBJ1-3	.	CATANGGLFGNTIYF	TGTGCCACAGCCAATGGGGGCCTCTTTGGAAACACCATATATTTT
TRBV7-2	.	TRBJ2-3	.	CASSSSASTDTQYF	TGTGCCAGCAGCTCTAGCGCTAGCACAGATACGCAGTATTTT
TRBV4-2	.	TRBJ2-7	.	CASSQEYWDIGEQYF	TGTGCCAGCAGCCAAGAATATTGGGACATCGGCGAGCAGTACTTC
TRBV28	once	TRBJ2-3	.	CASSSAGSTDTQYF	TGTGCCAGCAGTTCTGCAGGCAGCACAGATACGCAGTATTTT
TRBV28	.	TRBJ2-7	.	CASSPFREAYEQYF	TGTGCCAGCAGTCCCTTTCGGGAAGCCTACGAGCAGTACTTC
TRBV5-6	.	TRBJ2-7	TRBD1	CASSLGLTGDFYEQYF	TGTGCCAGCAGCTTGGGGTTGACAGGGGACTTCTACGAGCAGTACTTC
TRBV11-2	.	TRBJ2-6	TRBD1	CASSLRDRGPGANVLTF	TGTGCCAGCAGCCTAAGGGACAGGGGGCCTGGGGCCAACGTCCTGACTTTC
TRBV6-6	.	TRBJ2-3	TRBD1	CASSYGQGGTTDTQYF	TGTGCCAGCAGTTACGGACAGGGCGGAACCACAGATACGCAGTATTTT
TRBV12-3/TRBV12-4	.	TRBJ1-2	.	CASSLEQVYGYTF	TGTGCCAGCAGTTTAGAACAGGTCTATGGCTACACCTTC
TRBV5-1	.	TRBJ1-3	.	CASSPGGWSSGNTIYF	TGCGCCAGCAGCCCCGGGGGTTGGAGCTCTGGAAACACCATATATTTT
TRBV5-8	.	TRBJ1-5	.	CASSLGQTDSNQPQHF	TGTGCCAGCAGCCTAGGACAGACAGATAGCAATCAGCCCCAGCATTTT
TRBV4-1	.	TRBJ2-5	TRBD1	CASSRETGVIQETQYF	TGCGCCAGCAGCCGAGAGACAGGGGTGATCCAAGAGACCCAGTACTTC
TRBV28	.	TRBJ2-2	.	CATYRDPNTGELFF	TGTGCCACATACAGGGACCCGAACACCGGGGAGCTGTTTTTT
TRBV18	once	TRBJ2-7	TRBD2	CASSPMRLASYEQYF	TGTGCCAGCTCACCGATGAGACTAGCGTCCTACGAGCAGTACTTC
TRBV19	.	TRBJ1-5	.	CASSPPYQPQHF	TGTGCCAGTAGTCCCCCCTATCAGCCCCAGCATTTT
TRBV6-1	few	TRBJ2-7	TRBD1	CASSKETGDVFSYEQYF	TGTGCCAGCAGTAAAGAGACAGGGGACGTCTTCTCCTACGAGCAGTACTTC
TRBV7-8	.	TRBJ2-2	.	CASSHAGPFFSGNTGELFF	TGTGCCAGCAGCCACGCGGGGCCCTTTTTTAGTGGTAACACCGGGGAGCTGTTTTTT
TRBV12-3/TRBV12-4	few	TRBJ1-2	.	CASSSGNYGYTF	TGTGCCAGCAGCTCAGGGAACTATGGCTACACCTTC
TRBV19	.	TRBJ2-7	.	CASSNQQGYEQYF	TGTGCCAGTAGTAACCAACAGGGCTACGAGCAGTACTTC
TRBV5-5	.	TRBJ2-3	.	CASLEGGTNTQYF	TGTGCCAGCTTGGAAGGGGGTACCAATACGCAGTATTTT
TRBV12-5	.	TRBJ1-2	.	CASGLVPPGLGSYYGYTF	TGTGCTAGTGGTTTGGTACCTCCGGGGTTGGGGTCCTACTATGGCTACACCTTC
TRBV9	.	TRBJ1-2	TRBD1	CASSVGGTGLGAYGYTF	TGTGCCAGCAGCGTAGGAGGGACAGGGCTTGGAGCCTATGGCTACACCTTC
TRBV7-3	.	TRBJ2-2	TRBD1	CASRGQQGNAGELFF	TGTGCCAGCAGGGGCCAACAGGGGAACGCCGGGGAGCTGTTTTTT
TRBV5-1	once	TRBJ2-7	TRBD1	CASSLTGDGSYEQYF	TGCGCCAGCAGCTTGACAGGGGATGGCTCCTACGAGCAGTACTTC
TRBV5-1	.	TRBJ2-2	.	CASSLDREGDGELFF	TGCGCCAGCAGCTTGGACAGGGAGGGTGACGGGGAGCTGTTTTTT
TRBV10-3	.	TRBJ1-2	.	CAISERQGSYGYTF	TGTGCCATCAGTGAGCGGCAGGGGTCCTATGGCTACACCTTC
TRBV28	.	TRBJ2-7	TRBD2	CASGRGGSYEQYF	TGTGCCAGCGGTCGAGGCGGGAGTTACGAGCAGTACTTC
TRBV6-5	.	TRBJ2-1	TRBD2	CAGSMTSGSSTEQFF	TGTGCCGGCAGCATGACTAGCGGGAGTAGTACTGAGCAGTTCTTC
TRBV5-5	few	TRBJ1-5	TRBD1	CASSRGTGAGQPQHF	TGTGCCAGCAGCCGGGGGACAGGGGCTGGGCAGCCCCAGCATTTT
TRBV19	.	TRBJ1-1	TRBD1	CASSMGQGSTEAFF	TGTGCCAGTAGTATGGGACAGGGTAGCACTGAAGCTTTCTTT
TRBV12-2	.	TRBJ2-7	.	CASRLGPYLSTSGRSNSYEQYF	TGTGCAAGTCGCTTAGGACCGTACCTTTCGACTAGCGGGAGAAGCAACTCCTACGAGCAGTACTTC
TRBV11-2	.	TRBJ2-1	TRBD2	CASSFRLAGGPNEQFF	TGTGCCAGCAGCTTCCGACTAGCGGGGGGCCCCAATGAGCAGTTCTTC
TRBV15	.	TRBJ2-1	.	CATSRGVRGANPPASYNEQFF	TGTGCCACCAGCAGAGGAGTCCGGGGGGCCAATCCGCCGGCGTCCTACAATGAGCAGTTCTTC
TRBV6-5	once	TRBJ1-5	.	CASSYSTGSNQPQHF	TGTGCCAGCAGTTACTCGACGGGTAGCAATCAGCCCCAGCATTTT
TRBV19	.	TRBJ1-5	.	CASNSGGTPGNQPQHF	TGTGCCAGTAATTCGGGTGGGACTCCAGGCAATCAGCCCCAGCATTTT
TRBV3-1/TRBV3-2	.	TRBJ2-1	.	CASSPGVGRDEQFF	TGTGCCAGCAGCCCCGGGGTAGGACGGGATGAGCAGTTCTTC
TRBV3-1/TRBV3-2	.	TRBJ1-2	.	CASSQGGGGYGNYGYTF	TGTGCCAGCAGCCAAGGTGGGGGAGGGTATGGGAACTATGGCTACACCTTC
TRBV9	.	TRBJ2-2	.	CASSVPESNTGELFF	TGTGCCAGCAGCGTACCAGAATCGAACACCGGGGAGCTGTTTTTT
TRBV5-1	.	TRBJ1-4	.	CASRLGRNEKLFF	TGCGCCAGCAGACTCGGGAGGAACGAAAAACTGTTTTTT
TRBV7-9	few	TRBJ1-2	TRBD1	CASSPGQGNYGYTF	TGTGCCAGCAGTCCCGGACAGGGGAACTATGGCTACACCTTC